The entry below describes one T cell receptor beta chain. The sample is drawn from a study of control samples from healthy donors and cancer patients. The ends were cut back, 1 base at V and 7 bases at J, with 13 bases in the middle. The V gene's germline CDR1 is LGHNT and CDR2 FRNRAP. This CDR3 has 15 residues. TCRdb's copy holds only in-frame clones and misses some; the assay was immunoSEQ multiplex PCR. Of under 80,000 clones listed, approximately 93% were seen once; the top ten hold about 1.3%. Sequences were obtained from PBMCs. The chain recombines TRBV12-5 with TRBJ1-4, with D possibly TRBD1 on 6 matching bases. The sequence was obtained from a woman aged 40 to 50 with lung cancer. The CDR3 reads CASGLEQGLGEKLFF. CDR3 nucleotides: TGTGCTAGTGGTTTGGAGCAGGGGTTAGGTGAAAAACTGTTTTTT.